This T cell receptor (beta chain) was sequenced in a study of blood T cell repertoires in COVID-19 (TCRdb year 2020). Study-level background: The collaborator samples originated in the United States, Italy and Spain and spanned the acute and convalescent phases of COVID-19. Sample metadata almost always included a de-identified subject ID, COVID-19 status, age in years and sex. The samples were drawn from two sources: the first 160 participants of the ongoing ImmuneRACE study, and fewer than 1,500 subjects contributed by 6 global collaborators. HLA class I and class II types, where available, came from metadata supplied by the sample provider rather than from assay-based typing. The repertoires were released in a freely available public database meant as a resource for research on the immune response to SARS-CoV-2. Subjects who had been exposed to COVID-19, were actively infected with it, or had recovered from it provided the deeply sampled blood TCRbeta repertoires that made up the dataset. The material from the prospective study consisted of cDNA or gDNA derived from T cells, B-cell-depleted T cells, or PBMCs.

The collaborating institutions used their own protocols to collect whole blood in K2EDTA tubes. Collaborator samples were shipped for TCRbeta analysis as frozen whole blood, isolated PBMCs, or DNA extracted from either sample type. TCRbeta CDR3 regions were amplified from genomic DNA by means of the immunoSEQ Assay, a bias-controlled multiplex PCR. Per the authors' processing: Within the assay, amplification of reference gene primers was used to estimate how many nucleated cells each sample contained. To quantify the absolute abundance of each unique TCRbeta CDR3 rearrangement, sequence reads were collapsed and filtered. For each sample, productive Simpson clonality was calculated as the square root of Simpson's diversity index across productive rearrangements. TCRdb carries this immuneACCESS record with in-frame sequences only. Its versions omit some clonotypes, under half of them owing to an unresolved V gene in the studies checked, with the rest unexplained. That table is the source of V, J and clone size, and D and trimming were worked out from the DNA. The sample yields 45,000 to 65,000 clones; 90% to 95% were counted once. About 4% of the sample is in the top ten clones.

On the study overall, not on this receptor specifically: The amount of clinical and demographic metadata varied by source and participant and was provided uncurated.

Notes on this clone: This receptor's antigen is unknown. No base quality information exists; no much larger clone differs at one position.

Inclusive of the bounding cysteine and phenylalanine, the CDR3 is 13 residues long. Of the read, only the CDR3 DNA is kept; its 39 bases are in frame from base 1. Trimming removed 5 bases from V and 5 bases from J, leaving 10 bases between the germline ends. Specimen: peripheral blood. Here the chain combines TRBV12-3 or TRBV12-4 and TRBJ1-5; the D gene cannot be resolved reliably. This clonotype originated in a man between 45 and 60 years old with acute or convalescent COVID-19. Here is the DNA: TGTGCCAGCAGTGGAGAACATTATCAGCCCCAGCATTTT. It specifies CASSGEHYQPQHF.